There are a few counts of the clone carrying this TCR beta chain. As yet, its antigen is unknown. These data originate in a study of response to subunit inactivated influenza vaccine. Study-level results: Authors suggested each seasonal flu vaccination may recruit only limited numbers of new T cells.

The CDR3 sequence is 16 residues long. CDR1 SGHRS and CDR2 YFSETQ come from the germline V gene. V lost 0 bases, J lost 2 bases, and 8 bases stayed unmatched. TCRdb analysed the RT-PCR reads with MiXCR anew, one entry per CDR3 protein. The sample has under 950,000 distinct CDR3 sequences; around 21% are singletons. The sequence came from a man aged 50 to 59 who received an inactivated influenza vaccine. The rearrangement links TRBV5-1 to TRBJ2-7; 7 bases fit TRBD1. The specimen was PBMCs from blood, collected roughly 5 days after vaccination. Here the CDR3 reads CASSLDWDSKTYEQYF. The CDR3 nucleotides read TGCGCCAGCAGCTTGGATTGGGACAGCAAAACCTACGAGCAGTACTTC.